The 15 T cell receptor beta chains below were found in one sample sequenced in a study of T cells in Graves' hyperthyroidism and ophthalmopathy (dated by TCRdb to about 2019). The library came from multiplex PCR. Sequencing relied on an Illumina HiSeq 2000. The TCR beta CDR3 regions were amplified from the RNA transcripts. A first-round RT-PCR of the TCR CDR3 used the HTBI primer set with the Qiagen OneStep RT-PCR kit. TCRdb ran its own pipeline on the public reads, namely fastp trimming at Q25 and MiXCR clone calling, and kept in-frame beta chains. Every entry covers one CDR3 protein and lists the most common genes and DNA from its rows. This sample lists hundreds of thousands of distinct CDR3 sequences; 45% were detected once. The ten largest clonotypes hold approximately 6.8% of the sample. The sample consisted of peripheral blood or thyroid tissue (not recorded which). These receptors were taken from an adult man with Graves' disease, either hyperthyroidism or ophthalmopathy (not recorded which).

The V gene is TRBV20-1, the J gene TRBJ1-5; D perhaps matches TRBD1 (5 bases). The CDR3 is made up of 12 amino acids. Germline V gene sequence: CDR1 DFQATT, CDR2 SNEGSKA (reference sequence). Deletions cut 4 bases from V and 7 bases from J, with 11 bases between. CDR3 bases: TGCAGTGCTAAGGGGCGCAGACAGCCCCAGCATTTT. Translation gives CSAKGRRQPQHF.

The chain uses TRBV29-1 and TRBJ2-6, with D possibly called TRBD1 or TRBD2 (7 bases each). CDR1 is SQVTM and CDR2 is ANQGSEA in the germline V gene. V was shortened by 4 bases and J by 4 bases, with 11 bases between the two germline ends. The CDR3 has 14 residues. The CDR3 region has the DNA TGCAGCGTTGCAGGGGGGGCCGGGGCCAACGTCCTGACTTTC. It codes for CSVAGGAGANVLTF.

This clonotype was observed a handful of times. This chain links TRBV7-9 with TRBJ1-1; D is perhaps TRBD1 (5 bases). Germline V gene lookup returns CDR1 SEHNR and CDR2 FQNEAQ (reference sequence). CDR3 size: 13 residues. Trimming left V 6 bases short and J 6 bases short, with 14 bases between. CDR3 sequence: CASSRQGGAEAFF. CDR3 in DNA: TGTGCCAGCAGTCGGCAGGGTGGCGCTGAAGCTTTCTTT.

CDR3 sequence reads: CASSQERQGAAETQYF. The CDR3 region has the DNA TGTGCCAGCAGCCAAGAGAGACAGGGGGCCGCAGAGACCCAGTACTTC. The rearrangement links TRBV3-1 to TRBJ2-5; 10 bases align to TRBD1. V shed 0 bases and J 4 bases; nucleotides not matched to a gene: 5. The CDR3 runs 16 residues. CDR1 is LGHDT, CDR2 YNNKEL, per germline (reference sequence).

There are a few counts of this clonotype. The chain combines TRBV5-1 with TRBJ1-1; 7 bases are shared with TRBD1. Germline V gene data show CDR1 as SGHRS and CDR2 as YFSETQ. Trimming took 0 bases from V and 4 from J; bases not matched to a gene: 3. The CDR3 contains 14 residues. For the CDR3, the DNA is TGCGCCAGCAGCTTGGTCCCAGGGGGCACTGAAGCTTTCTTT. Translating gives CASSLVPGGTEAFF.

This chain uses TRBV29-1 with TRBJ2-7; 8 bases fit TRBD1. The CDR3 sequence is 15 residues long. The V segment lost 1 base and the J segment 5 bases; nucleotides outside the gene matches: 10. Per the germline V gene, CDR1 is SQVTM and CDR2 is ANQGSEA. CDR3 DNA sequence: TGCAGCGTTGAAGGCCGGGCCAGGGGGCCCGACGAGCAGTACTTC. Translated: CSVEGRARGPDEQYF.

Notes on this clonotype: Sequence at one end of the junction differs from germline and may be a read error. This rearrangement joins TRBV10-3 to TRBJ2-7; perhaps TRBD2 as D (5 bases). Germline V gives CDR1 ENHRY, CDR2 SYGVKD. The CDR3 length is 14 residues. The DNA for the CDR3 is TGTGCCAGCAGTTATAAACTAGGAGTTTACGAGCAGTACTTC. This translates into CASSYKLGVYEQYF.

The table lists this clonotype with a few counts. This sequence joins TRBV7-9 and TRBJ1-4; D ambiguous. The germline CDR1 and CDR2 sequences are SEHNR and FQNEAQ (reference sequence). The V end was cut by 4 bases, the J end by 7 bases, with 7 bases between. The CDR3 is 12 amino acids. CDR3 bases: TGTGCCAGCAGCTCCCCTACTGAAAAACTGTTTTTT. It specifies CASSSPTEKLFF.

This chain connects TRBV7-9 to TRBJ2-5; D might be TRBD2 (6 bases). V was pared by 10 bases and J by 1 base, with 16 bases between. CDR3 length: 14 amino acids. Germline V gene data show CDR1 as SEHNR and CDR2 as FQNEAQ (reference sequence). CDR3: CATGTPPAQETQYF. The DNA of the CDR3 is TGTGCCACCGGGACTCCACCAGCCCAAGAGACCCAGTACTTC.

The V call is TRBV14, the J call TRBJ1-6; D unclear. Germline CDR1 and CDR2: SGHDN and FVKESK. The ends were cut back, 1 base at V and 3 bases at J, with 16 bases in the middle. CDR3 size: 18 residues. Here the CDR3 reads CASSQATHTGSYNSPLHF. DNA for the CDR3: TGTGCCAGCAGCCAAGCAACACATACTGGCAGCTATAATTCACCCCTCCACTTT.

On this clonotype: A much larger clone differs from this one at a single base, so this may be a read error. V is TRBV29-1 and J is TRBJ2-7; 8 nucleotides align to TRBD1. Trimming took 7 bases from V and 2 from J; bases not matched to a gene: 4. This CDR3 comprises 12 residues. The germline V gene encodes CDR1 SQVTM and CDR2 ANQGSEA. CDR3 protein: CSATGDAYEQYF. CDR3 nucleotides: TGCAGCGCGACAGGGGACGCCTACGAGCAGTACTTC.

CDR3 nucleotide sequence: TGTGCCAGCAGCGTAGGTCAGGATAATCAGCCCCAGCATTTT. It yields the protein CASSVGQDNQPQHF. This chain links TRBV9 with TRBJ1-5, with unresolved D. Trimming left V 0 bases short and J 4 bases short, with 8 bases between. Germline CDR1 SGDLS, CDR2 YYNGEE. The CDR3 covers 14 residues.

The chain employs TRBV10-3 and TRBJ1-1; D might be TRBD1 (5 bases). The CDR3 length is 13 residues. Germline V CDR1 and CDR2: ENHRY, SYGVKD. V lost 10 bases to trimming and J lost 4 bases, with 16 bases between them. Written as DNA, the CDR3 is TGTGCCAGCAATTCAGGGTATAGCACTGAAGCTTTCTTT. It encodes CASNSGYSTEAFF.

Regarding this clonotype: A much larger clonotype is one base distant, so this may be a read error. The DNA of the CDR3 is TGTGCCAGCAGCGTAGCGACGGACTCTGGAAACACCATATATTTT. It codes for CASSVATDSGNTIYF. The V gene is TRBV9, the J gene TRBJ1-3; the D is unclear. V dropped 0 bases and J dropped 0 bases, with 7 bases sitting between them. The length of the CDR3 is 15 residues. Germline V lookup: CDR1 SGDLS, CDR2 YYNGEE. The full variable domain, completed using reference TRBV9 and TRBJ1-3, is DSGVTQTPKHLITATGQRVTLRCSPRSGDLSVYWYQQSLDQGLQFLIQYYNGEERAKGNILERFSAQQFPDLHSELNLSSLELGDSALYFCASSVATDSGNTIYFGEGSWLTVV.

The sample holds many counts of this clonotype. The rearrangement uses TRBV24-1 and TRBJ1-5; D unresolved. V was trimmed by 0 bases and J by 11 bases, leaving 7 bases between them. There are 12 residues in the CDR3. Per the germline V gene, CDR1 is KGHDR and CDR2 is SFDVKD. The CDR3 sequence is CATSDLREAQHF. The CDR3 nucleotides read TGTGCCACCAGTGATTTGAGAGAGGCCCAGCATTTT.